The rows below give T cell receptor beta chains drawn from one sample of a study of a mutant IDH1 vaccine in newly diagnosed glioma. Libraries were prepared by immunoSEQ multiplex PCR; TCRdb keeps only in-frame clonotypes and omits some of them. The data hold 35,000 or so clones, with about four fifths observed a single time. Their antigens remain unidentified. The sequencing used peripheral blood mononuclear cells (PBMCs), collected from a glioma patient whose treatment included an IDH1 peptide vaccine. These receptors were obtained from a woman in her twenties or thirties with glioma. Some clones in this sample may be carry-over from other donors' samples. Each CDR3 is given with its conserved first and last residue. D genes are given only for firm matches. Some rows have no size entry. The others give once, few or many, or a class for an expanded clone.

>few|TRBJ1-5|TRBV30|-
TGTGCCTGGAGTGTACAAGGGTCGAGCAATCAGCCCCAGCATTTT
CAWSVQGSSNQPQHF
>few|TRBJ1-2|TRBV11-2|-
TGTGCCAGCAGCTTCGGAGGGGCTAACTATGGCTACACCTTC
CASSFGGANYGYTF
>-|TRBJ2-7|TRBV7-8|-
TGTGCCAGCAGCTTAGGGGAAGCCTACGAGCAGTACTTC
CASSLGEAYEQYF
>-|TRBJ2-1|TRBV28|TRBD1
TGTGCCAGCAGAGTCGACAGGGAGCCCTACAATGAGCAGTTCTTC
CASRVDREPYNEQFF
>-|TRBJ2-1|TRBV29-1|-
TGCAGCGTTGGGGGGAAGGGGTTGCAAGGCAATGAGCAGTTCTTC
CSVGGKGLQGNEQFF
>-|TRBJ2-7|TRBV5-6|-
TGTGCCAGCAGCTTGCAGGGTCCCGAGCAGTACTTC
CASSLQGPEQYF
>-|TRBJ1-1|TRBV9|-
TGTGCCAGCAGCGTCTCCATGATAGGGGCTGAAGCTTTCTTT
CASSVSMIGAEAFF
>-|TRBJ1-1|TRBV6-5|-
TGTGCCAGCAGCCTAGGTCGGGGGACTGAAGCTTTCTTT
CASSLGRGTEAFF
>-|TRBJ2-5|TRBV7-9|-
TGTGCCAGCAGCTTAGGGGCAACCACACCTTTATTCCAAGAGACCCAGTACTTC
CASSLGATTPLFQETQYF
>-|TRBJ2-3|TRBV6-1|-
TGTGCCAGCAGTGAAGTGGCCGGGGATACGCAGTATTTT
CASSEVAGDTQYF
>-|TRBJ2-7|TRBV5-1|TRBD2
TGCGCCAGCAGCTTTATAAGCGGGAACACCTACGAGCAGTACTTC
CASSFISGNTYEQYF
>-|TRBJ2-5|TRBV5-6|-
TGTGCCAGCAGCCCCCTCAGGGCCCAAGAGACCCAGTACTTC
CASSPLRAQETQYF
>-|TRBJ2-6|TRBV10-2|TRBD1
TGCGCCAGCTCCCAGACAGGGGGAGCCTCTGGGGCCAACGTCCTGACTTTC
CASSQTGGASGANVLTF
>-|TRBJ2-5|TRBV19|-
TGTGCCAGTAGTATAGAGGGGGCTCAAGAGACCCAGTACTTC
CASSIEGAQETQYF
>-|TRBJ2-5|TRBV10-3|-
TGTGCCATCAGGGCCCGAGACCAAGAGACCCAGTACTTC
CAIRARDQETQYF
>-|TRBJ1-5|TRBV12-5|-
TGTGCTAGTGGTTTCGAGGGGCATCAGCCCCAGCATTTT
CASGFEGHQPQHF
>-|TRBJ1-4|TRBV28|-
TGTGCCAGCAGCCCGTTCATTGGGGCATCCCCAACTAATGAAAAACTGTTTTTT
CASSPFIGASPTNEKLFF
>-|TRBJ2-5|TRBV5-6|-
TGTGCCAGCAGCTTGGCCGGGACCGCAGAAGAGACCCAGTACTTC
CASSLAGTAEETQYF
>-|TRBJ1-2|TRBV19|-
TGTGCCAGTACGGACAGTTTTTATGGCTACACCTTC
CASTDSFYGYTF
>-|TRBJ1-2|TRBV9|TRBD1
TGTGCCAGCAGCCCAATGACAGGGGTTGGTCACACCTTC
CASSPMTGVGHTF
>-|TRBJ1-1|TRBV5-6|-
TGTGCCAGCAGAACGCAGAGACGGCTCAACACTGAAGCTTTCTTT
CASRTQRRLNTEAFF
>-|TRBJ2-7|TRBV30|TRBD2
TGTGCCTGGAGTAGGTTAGCGGGAGGGCCGCGGCAGTACTTC
CAWSRLAGGPRQYF
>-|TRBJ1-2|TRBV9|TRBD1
TGTGCCAGCAGCGTGCAGGGGGCTGGCTACACCTTC
CASSVQGAGYTF
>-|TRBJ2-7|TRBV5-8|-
TGTGCCAGCAGCTTTAAGAAGCGGTCATACGAGCAGTACTTC
CASSFKKRSYEQYF
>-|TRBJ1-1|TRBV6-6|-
TGTGCCAGCTGCACGGCCACTGAAGCTTTCTTT
CASCTATEAFF
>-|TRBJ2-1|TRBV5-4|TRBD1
TGTGCCAGCAGCTCGACAGGGTCGGTAAATGAGCAGTTCTTC
CASSSTGSVNEQFF
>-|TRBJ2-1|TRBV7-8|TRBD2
TGTGCCAGCAGCAGGGGACTAGGCAATGAGCAGTTCTTC
CASSRGLGNEQFF
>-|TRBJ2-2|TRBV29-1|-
TGCAGCGTTGGCCCTCGGGGGACCGGGGAGCTGTTTTTT
CSVGPRGTGELFF
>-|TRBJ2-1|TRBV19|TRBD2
TGTGCCAGTAGGGGGACTAGCGGGGCCTACAATGAGCAGTTCTTC
CASRGTSGAYNEQFF
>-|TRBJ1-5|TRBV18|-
TGTGCCAGCTCACCTACAAGTGGCAATCAGCCCCAGCATTTT
CASSPTSGNQPQHF
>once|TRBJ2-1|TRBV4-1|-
TGCGCCAGCAGCCAAGTCGATATGGGGCTTTACTCCTACAATGAGCAGTTCTTC
CASSQVDMGLYSYNEQFF
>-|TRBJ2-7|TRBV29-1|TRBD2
TGCAGCGCCTTGGGACTAGCGGGAGTGGGTGAGCAGTACTTC
CSALGLAGVGEQYF
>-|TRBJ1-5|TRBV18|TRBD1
TGTGCCAGCAGCGCACAGGGGCTGCAGCCCCAGCATTTT
CASSAQGLQPQHF
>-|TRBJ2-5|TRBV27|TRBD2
TGTGCCAGTCGGGGGCGAGGGACTAGCGGGTTGAAGACCCAGTACTTC
CASRGRGTSGLKTQYF
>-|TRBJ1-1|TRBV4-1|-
TGCGCCAGCAGCCAAGATACATATCGGGGGCAAGACACTGAAGCTTTCTTT
CASSQDTYRGQDTEAFF
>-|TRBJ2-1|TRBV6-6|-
TGTGCCAGCAGCACGACTGGACGAGTGGGTAATGAGCAGTTCTTC
CASSTTGRVGNEQFF
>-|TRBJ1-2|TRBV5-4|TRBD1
TGTGCCAGCAGCTTGGCGGACAGGGTATGGGGTGGCTACACCTTC
CASSLADRVWGGYTF
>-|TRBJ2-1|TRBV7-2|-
TGTGCCAGCAGCTTAGTAGTAGCCCGCTCCTACAATGAGCAGTTCTTC
CASSLVVARSYNEQFF
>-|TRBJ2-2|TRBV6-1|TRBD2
TGTGCCAGCAGTGAATGGGGCGGGAGAAGTGGCACCGGGGAGCTGTTTTTT
CASSEWGGRSGTGELFF
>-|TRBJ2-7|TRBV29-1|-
TGCAGCGTTCGGAACCGGGACACCTACGAGCAGTACTTC
CSVRNRDTYEQYF
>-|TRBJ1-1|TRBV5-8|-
TGTGCCAGCAGCCGGGGGACGGGCAACACTGAAGCTTTCTTT
CASSRGTGNTEAFF